A selection of T cell receptor beta chains follows, all from one sample in a study of T cell changes during pregnancy in multiple sclerosis. The method was immunoSEQ multiplex PCR; TCRdb's version includes in-frame clones alone and lacks a portion of them. The sample includes some 18,000 clones, 85% to 90% of them seen just once. Sample: CD8+ T cells from peripheral blood mononuclear cells, taken in the third trimester of pregnancy. These receptor sequences come from a female donor in good health, enrolled as a control in a pregnancy study. The CDR3 runs from the conserved cysteine through the conserved F or W. D genes are given only for firm matches. Part of the rows lack a size; the others show once, few, many or a class for expanded clones.

clone_size,j_call,d_call,cdr3_length,v_call,cdr3_aa,cdr3_nt
.,TRBJ2-7,TRBD1,13,TRBV28,CASQGAVEYEQYF,TGTGCCAGTCAGGGGGCTGTAGAGTACGAGCAGTACTTC
.,TRBJ2-5,TRBD1,14,TRBV5-1,CASSSTGGGETQYF,TGCGCCAGCAGCTCCACAGGGGGAGGTGAGACCCAGTACTTC
once,TRBJ2-7,TRBD2,17,TRBV28,CASSTPRLAGALYEQYF,TGTGCCAGCAGTACACCCCGACTAGCGGGAGCTCTTTACGAGCAGTACTTC
.,TRBJ2-1,.,16,TRBV7-9,CASSLAQGLKQNEQFF,TGTGCCAGCAGCTTAGCCCAGGGGCTGAAGCAAAATGAGCAGTTCTTC
.,TRBJ2-7,.,17,TRBV28,CASTASVGAGSSYEQYF,TGTGCCAGCACCGCCTCGGTCGGGGCGGGAAGCTCCTACGAGCAGTACTTC
.,TRBJ1-5,.,15,TRBV19,CASRASRDTEQPQHF,TGTGCCAGTAGAGCCAGCCGGGACACTGAACAGCCCCAGCATTTT
.,TRBJ2-1,TRBD2,15,TRBV6-5,CASSYPTSGNNEQFF,TGTGCCAGCAGTTATCCGACTAGCGGAAACAATGAGCAGTTCTTC
.,TRBJ1-2,.,14,TRBV4-1,CASSQVDGDYGYTF,TGCGCCAGCAGCCAAGTAGACGGGGACTATGGCTACACCTTC
.,TRBJ2-3,TRBD1,15,TRBV10-2,CASRRQGSSTDTQYF,TGCGCCAGCCGCAGACAGGGGTCTAGCACAGATACGCAGTATTTT
.,TRBJ2-7,TRBD2,14,TRBV15,CATGTSGTTYEQYF,TGTGCCACGGGGACTAGCGGGACTACTTACGAGCAGTACTTC
.,TRBJ2-1,.,13,TRBV9,CASSWTPDNEQFF,TGTGCCAGCAGCTGGACTCCGGACAATGAGCAGTTCTTC
.,TRBJ1-2,.,14,TRBV9,CASSPAGVLFGYTF,TGTGCCAGCAGCCCCGCGGGGGTTTTGTTTGGCTACACCTTC
.,TRBJ2-7,TRBD2,15,TRBV13,CASSLSLAGAYEQYF,TGTGCCAGCAGCTTATCGCTAGCGGGAGCCTACGAGCAGTACTTC
.,TRBJ2-7,TRBD1,14,TRBV19,CASSSGQGKSEQYF,TGTGCCAGTAGTAGCGGACAGGGAAAGTCCGAGCAGTACTTC
.,TRBJ1-4,.,18,TRBV16,CASSQSFLEEVTNEKLFF,TGTGCCAGCAGCCAATCGTTCTTGGAGGAGGTAACTAATGAAAAACTGTTTTTT
few,TRBJ2-7,.,15,TRBV6-1,CASTTGGQEGIELYF,TGTGCCAGCACCACGGGGGGACAGGAGGGGATCGAGCTGTACTTC
.,TRBJ2-1,TRBD2,14,TRBV10-3,CACSSGAAYNEQFF,TGTGCCTGCTCTAGCGGGGCCGCCTACAATGAGCAGTTCTTC
.,TRBJ2-1,.,15,TRBV28,CASSSGQYGDNEQFF,TGTGCCAGCAGTTCCGGACAGTATGGGGACAATGAGCAGTTCTTC
.,TRBJ1-5,TRBD1,14,TRBV28,CASGETGDHQPQHF,TGTGCCAGCGGTGAGACAGGGGACCATCAGCCCCAGCATTTT
.,TRBJ2-2,TRBD1,16,TRBV5-6,CASSLAGGYGTGELFF,TGTGCCAGCAGCTTGGCAGGGGGATATGGTACAGGGGAGCTGTTTTTT
.,TRBJ2-7,.,12,TRBV5-4,CARWGELYEQYF,TGTGCCCGTTGGGGAGAACTCTACGAGCAGTACTTC
few,TRBJ1-1,.,11,TRBV7-6,CASSSNTEAFF,TGTGCCAGCAGCTCTAACACTGAAGCTTTCTTT
.,TRBJ1-6,.,14,TRBV11-3,CASSSSLVRSPLHF,TGTGCCAGCAGCTCCTCTCTGGTACGGTCACCCCTCCACTTT
.,TRBJ2-1,TRBD1,15,TRBV5-6,CASSLPGGIFDEQFF,TGTGCCAGCAGCTTGCCAGGGGGCATATTCGATGAGCAGTTCTTC
few,TRBJ2-5,TRBD1,16,TRBV7-9,CASSSTLTGGAWTQYF,TGTGCCAGCAGCTCTACCCTTACAGGGGGCGCGTGGACCCAGTACTTC
.,TRBJ2-1,TRBD2,16,TRBV7-3,CASSSRTSSFYNEQFF,TGTGCCAGCAGCTCGCGGACTAGCAGCTTCTACAATGAGCAGTTCTTC
few,TRBJ1-2,.,13,TRBV6-5,CASQPAIFYGYTF,TGTGCCAGCCAACCCGCGATCTTCTATGGCTACACCTTC
.,TRBJ2-2,.,15,TRBV27,CASSFGTRNTEELFF,TGTGCCAGCAGTTTCGGGACACGGAACACCGAGGAGCTGTTTTTT
.,TRBJ2-1,.,14,TRBV5-1,CASSLERRGNEQFF,TGCGCCAGCAGCTTGGAGCGGAGGGGCAATGAGCAGTTCTTC
once,TRBJ2-7,.,13,TRBV4-3,CASSQGRSYEQYF,TGCGCCAGCAGCCAAGGTCGCTCCTACGAGCAGTACTTC
.,TRBJ1-5,TRBD1,16,TRBV6-1,CASSESTGGSNQPQHF,TGTGCCAGCAGTGAATCGACAGGGGGTAGCAATCAGCCCCAGCATTTT